This entry lists 2 T cell receptor beta chains sequenced from one sample in a study of long-term antiretroviral therapy in people with HIV. immunoSEQ v3.0 was run at survey level. The protocol was immunoSEQ multiplex PCR, while the TCRdb copy is restricted to in-frame clones and leaves out a portion. The sample gives roughly 18,000 clones, around 78% of which show up once; 6.5% to 7.5% is in the top ten. The sequencing here drew on unsorted PBMCs, taken 2.2 years after starting antiretroviral therapy. The receptors derive from a man in his fifties or sixties with HIV.

The CDR3 protein is CASSVGPEAFF. The DNA for the CDR3 is TGTGCCAGCAGCGTGGGACCTGAAGCTTTCTTT. The gene calls are TRBV11-2 and TRBJ1-1, with D possibly matching TRBD1 (5 bases). Per the germline V gene, CDR1 is SGHAT and CDR2 is FQNNGV. The CDR3 sequence is 11 residues long. V lost 5 bases and J 6 bases, leaving 7 bases between the germline ends.

A single count supports this clone. This sequence joins TRBV7-3 and TRBJ2-3; 11 bases line up with TRBD2. The V gene end was trimmed by 8 bases and the J gene end by 8 bases; junction bases not matched to a gene: 6. Germline CDR1 and CDR2: SGHTA and FQGTGA. The CDR3 sequence is 13 residues long. The CDR3 sequence: CASASGGLGTQYF. The CDR3 DNA follows: TGTGCCAGCGCTAGCGGGGGGTTGGGTACGCAGTATTTT.